This TCR beta chain emerged from a study of OX40 agonist ivuxolimab in advanced cancers. Study overall: The eligibility criteria allowed prior anti-PD-1, anti-PD-L1 or anti-CTLA-4 therapy, and around 40% had some. Study-wide results and limits: Some nonresponders also had low normalized T-cell clonal expansion.

Here immunoSEQ multiplex PCR was the method, and the copy in TCRdb shows in-frame clones only, minus some. The sample lists roughly 100,000 clones; 75% to 90% were seen once. In regard to this clone: Antigen: not known.

The clonotype originates from an adult with an advanced solid tumor such as melanoma, head and neck, liver or kidney cancer. Sample: CD4+ or CD8+ T cells sorted from blood, taken in a trial of the OX40 agonist ivuxolimab.

Here the CDR3 reads CASSYASGQGYEKLFF. The CDR3 DNA reads TGTGCCAGCAGTTATGCCTCGGGACAGGGTTATGAAAAACTGTTTTTT. This chain connects TRBV6-5 to TRBJ1-4, with 9 bases that match TRBD1. CDR1 is MNHEY and CDR2 is SVGAGI in the germline V gene. The CDR3 consists of 16 residues. The trim removed 3 bases at V and 6 bases at J, leaving 8 bases unmatched.